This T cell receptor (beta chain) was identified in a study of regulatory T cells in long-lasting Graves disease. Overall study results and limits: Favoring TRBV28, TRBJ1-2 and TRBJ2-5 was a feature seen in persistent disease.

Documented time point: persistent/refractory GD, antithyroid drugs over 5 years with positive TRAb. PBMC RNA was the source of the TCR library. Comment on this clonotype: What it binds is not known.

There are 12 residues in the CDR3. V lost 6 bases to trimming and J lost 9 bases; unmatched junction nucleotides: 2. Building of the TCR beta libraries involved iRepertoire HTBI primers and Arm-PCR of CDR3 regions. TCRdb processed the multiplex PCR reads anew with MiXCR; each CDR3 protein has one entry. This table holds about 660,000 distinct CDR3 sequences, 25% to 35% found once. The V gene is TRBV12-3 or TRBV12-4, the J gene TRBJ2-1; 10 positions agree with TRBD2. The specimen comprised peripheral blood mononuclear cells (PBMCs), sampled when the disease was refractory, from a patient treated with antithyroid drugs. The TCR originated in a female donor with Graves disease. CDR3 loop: CASRGTSVEQFF. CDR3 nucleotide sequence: TGTGCCAGCAGAGGGACTAGCGTTGAGCAGTTCTTC.